Sequencing of this TCR beta chain was carried out in a study of post-analysis software for immune sequencing data. Study background: Included courses were relapsing-remitting and secondary progressive multiple sclerosis; progressive-relapsing multiple sclerosis was also included.

General study results and limits: Controls' normalized Chao1 diversity significantly exceeded that of multiple sclerosis patients. The authors found that F measure strongly co-clustered same-batch samples. A handful of TRBV segments occurring more often in patients than controls included TRBV5-6, TRBV5-1 and TRBV20-1.

Every TCR beta cDNA library bore unique molecular identifiers. TCRdb recomputed calls from the PCR reads with MiXCR, one row per CDR3 protein. The sample includes 650,000 to 850,000 distinct CDR3 sequences, approximately 50% seen only once; the top ten take around 4.5%. The length of the CDR3 is 15 residues. V gave up 6 bases and J gave up 1 base, with 16 bases separating them. Germline values: CDR1 MNHEY, CDR2 SVGEGT. This clonotype was detected only a few times. Its antigen is unknown. The sequence came from a girl between 10 and 17 years old with multiple sclerosis. The genes are TRBV6-2 or TRBV6-3 and TRBJ2-7; possible D gene TRBD2, 6 bases. The sample taken for sequencing was blood. DNA for the CDR3: TGTGCCAGCAGGGGCCGGGACTGGGTTTCCTACGAGCAGTACTTC. Residues: CASRGRDWVSYEQYF.